The clone carrying this TCR beta chain was seen a single time. The V and J ends lost 4 bases and 9 bases, in that order; junction bases with no gene match: 5. This CDR3 spans 14 amino acids. The germline gives CDR1 SGHRS, CDR2 YFSETQ. This record comes from a study of graft-versus-host responses after intestinal transplantation. Lymphocytes from graft epithelium and lamina propria were isolated. Generated by immunoSEQ multiplex PCR, the TCRdb table keeps only in-frame clones and is missing some. This table has 25,000 to 35,000 clones, more than 70% appearing once. Sequencing was performed on ileum tissue, taken 98 days after intestinal transplantation. This clonotype was obtained from a human patient who received an intestinal transplant, so some T cells may come from the graft donor. The rearrangement uses TRBV5-1 and TRBJ2-1; 12 nucleotides match TRBD1. The CDR3 protein is CASSPGQGAAEQFF. Here the CDR3 DNA reads TGCGCCAGCAGCCCGGGACAGGGGGCGGCTGAGCAGTTCTTC.